The present T cell receptor (beta chain) was sequenced within a study of blood T cells in healthy people across ages. This clonotype has more than one count but fewer than ten. Total RNA extracted from each sample amounted to at least 6 micrograms. A J-beta primer mix and a sample-barcoded 5' primer were used in a second PCR of about 7 to 12 cycles. Every single cDNA molecule received a tag from a template-switch adaptor with 12 random nucleotides. TCRdb redid the calling of the 5' RACE reads with MiXCR, one entry per CDR3 protein. The sample lists 1.5 million or so distinct CDR3 sequences; approximately 42% were seen once. Per the germline V gene, CDR1 is DFQATT and CDR2 is SNEGSKA (reference sequence). Trimming took 3 bases from V and 5 from J; bases not matched to a gene: 8. The CDR3 has 14 amino acids.

The rearrangement uses TRBV20-1 and TRBJ2-5, with 8 bases identical to TRBD2. The sequencing input was blood. The TCR originated in a woman in her late teens or twenties in good health. The CDR3 nucleotides read TGCAGTGCTAGTCCCGCGGGGGGCAGGGAGACCCAGTACTTC. Its protein is CSASPAGGRETQYF.